Presented here are 22 T cell receptor beta chains from one specimen sequenced in a study of blood T cell repertoires in COVID-19. Produced via immunoSEQ multiplex PCR; TCRdb's table is partial and in-frame only. The sample shows some 290,000 clones, about 85% of them seen only once. Sequencing was done on a sample of peripheral blood. These receptors all come from a young man with active or convalescent COVID-19.

Concerning this clone: This may arise from a read error, as a much more abundant clone is one base away. This sequence joins TRBV6-5 and TRBJ2-7; possible D gene TRBD1, 5 bases. Germline lookup yields CDR1 MNHEY and CDR2 SVGAGI. The CDR3 is 13 residues long. The germline V and J ends were trimmed by 5 bases and 0 bases, with 8 bases remaining between them. CDR3 region: CASSTTVSYEQYF. The CDR3 DNA reads as TGTGCCAGCAGTACGACAGTCTCCTACGAGCAGTACTTC.

This chain joins TRBV4-2 and TRBJ2-7; 8 bases map to TRBD2. Trimming removed 0 bases from V and 2 bases from J; junction bases left unmatched: 9. Germline V CDR1 and CDR2: LGHNA, YNFKEQ. The CDR3 runs to 17 residues. The CDR3 bases are TGTGCCAGCAGCCAAGAGGCCGGTATAGCGGGGACCTACGAGCAGTACTTC. This sequence encodes CASSQEAGIAGTYEQYF.

The V gene is TRBV9, the J gene TRBJ2-7; 8 positions match TRBD2. The ends lost 4 bases at V and 1 base at J; junction bases unmatched: 4. The CDR3 is 14 residues long. In germline, CDR1 is SGDLS, CDR2 YYNGEE. The CDR3: CASSPRLASYEQYF. The DNA for the CDR3 is TGTGCCAGCAGCCCTAGACTAGCGTCCTACGAGCAGTACTTC.

The chain employs TRBV9 and TRBJ1-1; 7 bases are a match to TRBD1. V gave up 4 bases and J gave up 4 bases; unmatched junction bases: 7. This CDR3 comprises 14 residues. CDR1 is SGDLS, CDR2 YYNGEE, per germline. CDR3 region: CASSRRQGPTEAFF. DNA for the CDR3: TGTGCCAGCAGCCGTAGACAGGGCCCCACTGAAGCTTTCTTT. Full variable domain (outside the CDR3, taken from reference TRBV9 and TRBJ1-1): DSGVTQTPKHLITATGQRVTLRCSPRSGDLSVYWYQQSLDQGLQFLIQYYNGEERAKGNILERFSAQQFPDLHSELNLSSLELGDSALYFCASSRRQGPTEAFFGQGTRLTVV.

V is TRBV5-4 and J is TRBJ1-2; possible D gene TRBD1, 5 bases. The CDR3 contains 13 residues. CDR1 is SGHNT, CDR2 YYREEE, per germline (reference sequence). V was trimmed by 4 bases and J by 7 bases, leaving 14 bases between them. This CDR3 is CASSVGEGLGYTF. CDR3 nucleotide sequence: TGTGCCAGCAGCGTAGGGGAGGGGCTTGGCTACACCTTC.

The chain has TRBV13 and TRBJ2-2; D unclear. From germline, CDR1 is PRHDT and CDR2 FYEKMQ (reference sequence). The CDR3 is 12 amino acids. V gave up 2 bases and J gave up 6 bases, with 4 bases separating them. CDR3 sequence (DNA): TGTGCCAGCAGCTTAAGAGCCGGGGAGCTGTTTTTT. It yields the protein CASSLRAGELFF. Looking up the rest from reference TRBV13 and TRBJ2-2 gives the full variable domain: AAGVIQSPRHLIKEKRETATLKCYPIPRHDTVYWYQQGPGQDPQFLISFYEKMQSDKGSIPDRFSAQQFSDYHSELNMSSLELGDSALYFCASSLRAGELFFGEGSRLTVL.

This clone has only one observation. V is TRBV7-3 and J is TRBJ2-2, with 10 bases matching TRBD2. Per germline, CDR1 SGHTA and CDR2 FQGTGA. The CDR3 runs 18 residues. V was pared by 5 bases and J by 1 base, with 10 bases of the junction left unmatched. CDR3 region: CASSRIPSGGLNTGELFF. The CDR3 nucleotides read TGTGCCAGCAGCAGAATCCCTAGCGGGGGCCTGAACACCGGGGAGCTGTTTTTT.

The chain has TRBV7-6 and TRBJ2-7, with 10 bases that match TRBD1. From germline, CDR1 is SGHVS and CDR2 FNYEAQ. J gave up 3 bases and V 5 bases, and 13 bases lay outside the gene matches. The CDR3 contains 17 residues. The CDR3 is CASSPSSWDRGVYEQYF. The CDR3 DNA is TGTGCCAGCAGCCCCTCCTCATGGGACAGGGGAGTCTACGAGCAGTACTTC.

The chain employs TRBV7-3 and TRBJ2-7, with 10 bases lining up with TRBD1. The CDR3 contains 16 residues. V lost 5 bases, J lost 2 bases, and 9 bases stayed unmatched. CDR1 and CDR2 from the germline V gene are SGHTA and FQGTGA. The CDR3 spells CASSLASGTGAYEQYF. As DNA, the CDR3 is TGTGCCAGCAGCCTAGCATCCGGGACAGGGGCCTACGAGCAGTACTTC.

In DNA, the CDR3 is TGTGCCAGCAGCCAGACGGACAGGGGCTTGAGTCCTCAGCCCCAGCATTTT. Translated: CASSQTDRGLSPQPQHF. The chain uses TRBV3-1 (or the pseudogene TRBV3-2) and TRBJ1-5; 9 bases match TRBD1. The CDR3 length is 17 residues. Trimming took 3 bases from V and 6 from J; bases not matched to a gene: 12. Germline CDR1 reads LGHDT; CDR2 reads YNNKEL (reference sequence).

The chain carries TRBV5-1 and TRBJ2-5, with D perhaps TRBD2 (6 bases). Germline V gene lookup returns CDR1 SGHRS and CDR2 YFSETQ. The CDR3 extends over 14 amino acids. Trimming stripped 6 bases from V and 3 bases from J, with 15 bases between. CDR3 loop: CASTRDWQKETQYF. CDR3 sequence (DNA): TGCGCCAGCACCCGGGACTGGCAAAAAGAGACCCAGTACTTC.

This clone was recorded only once. The chain employs TRBV18 and TRBJ2-3; possibly TRBD2 for D (5 bases). Deletions cut 6 bases from V and 14 bases from J, with 18 bases between. The CDR3 has 12 residues. The V gene's germline CDR1 is KGHSH and CDR2 LQKENI. CDR3 sequence reads: CASSPEDSLLYF. The CDR3 DNA reads as TGTGCCAGCTCCCCGGAGGACTCTCTACTGTATTTT.

The rearrangement uses TRBV7-2 and TRBJ1-4, with D unresolved. The germline CDR1 and CDR2 sequences are SGHTA and FQGNSA. Trimming removed 1 base at V and 0 bases at J, with 6 bases between. The CDR3 is made up of 15 amino acids. CDR3 coding DNA: TGTGCCAGCAGCTTAGACAGTGCAACTAATGAAAAACTGTTTTTT. Its protein product is CASSLDSATNEKLFF.

This clone was observed a few times. The chain joins TRBV5-1 to TRBJ1-1; TRBD1 might be the D (5 bases). CDR3 size: 13 residues. CDR1 is SGHRS and CDR2 is YFSETQ in the germline V gene. Trimming cost V 3 bases and J 4 bases, with 10 bases left between them. The CDR3 bases are TGCGCCAGCAGCTCCGAAAGGGGCACTGAAGCTTTCTTT. Translating gives CASSSERGTEAFF. The whole variable domain, remainder taken from reference TRBV5-1 and TRBJ1-1, is KAGVTQTPRYLIKTRGQQVTLSCSPISGHRSVSWYQQTPGQGLQFLFEYFSETQRNKGNFPGRFSGRQFSNSRSEMNVSTLELGDSALYLCASSSERGTEAFFGQGTRLTVV.

The chain carries TRBV19 and TRBJ2-7; 10 bases map to TRBD2. V gave up 7 bases and J gave up 7 bases; unmatched junction bases: 7. The germline V gene encodes CDR1 LNHDA and CDR2 SQIVND (reference sequence). The length of the CDR3 is 13 residues. The CDR3 DNA reads as TGTGCCAGTACGTCTAGCGGGAGTTATGAGCAGTACTTC. Translation gives CASTSSGSYEQYF.

V is TRBV5-4 and J is TRBJ1-6; no clear D. V dropped 7 bases and J dropped 13 bases, with 12 bases sitting between them. Germline CDR1 SGHNT, CDR2 YYREEE (reference sequence). The CDR3 covers 11 residues. The CDR3 protein is CASFISGPLHF. The DNA of the CDR3 is TGTGCCAGCTTTATTTCCGGGCCCCTCCACTTT.

This sequence joins TRBV13 and TRBJ1-3; possible D gene TRBD1, 6 bases. This CDR3 comprises 14 residues. Germline V gene lookup returns CDR1 PRHDT and CDR2 FYEKMQ (reference sequence). V was shortened by 10 bases and J by 0 bases, with 13 bases between the two germline ends. DNA of the CDR3: TGTGCCATAGACAGGCCTGACTCTGGAAACACCATATATTTT. It codes for CAIDRPDSGNTIYF.

The DNA of the CDR3 is TGTGCCAGCTCACCGGGTAGCAAGACTGAAGCTTTCTTT. It is translated as CASSPGSKTEAFF. The rearrangement links TRBV18 to TRBJ1-1, with D unresolved. Between the trimmed V and J ends, which lost 3 bases and 5 bases, there was a span of 10 bases. The CDR3 has 13 residues. Per germline, CDR1 KGHSH and CDR2 LQKENI.

The chain couples TRBV4-1 to TRBJ1-2; TRBD1 is a possible D gene (5 bases). CDR3 length equals 13 residues. Germline CDR1 reads MGHRA; CDR2 reads YSYEKL. V was shortened by 1 base and J by 8 bases, with 11 bases between the two germline ends. The CDR3 region is CASSQGTLSGYTF. CDR3 DNA: TGCGCCAGCAGCCAAGGGACACTCTCCGGCTACACCTTC.

The V call is TRBV6-1, the J call TRBJ1-6; 9 bases fit TRBD1. The CDR3 is 15 amino acids. Germline V CDR1 and CDR2: MNHNS, SASEGT. V was pared by 1 base and J by 10 bases, with 5 bases of the junction left unmatched. DNA for the CDR3: TGTGCCAGCAGTGAAGGGACAGGGGTGGACTCACCCCTCCACTTT. Residues: CASSEGTGVDSPLHF.

The chain links TRBV6-5 to TRBJ2-2; 7 bases match TRBD2. This CDR3 is built from 14 residues. V gave up 7 bases and J gave up 3 bases; unmatched junction bases: 5. The germline V gene encodes CDR1 MNHEY and CDR2 SVGAGI. The CDR3 spells CASNSAGDTGELFF. The CDR3 DNA follows: TGTGCCAGCAATTCGGCGGGGGACACCGGGGAGCTGTTTTTT.

The chain joins TRBV30 to TRBJ1-2; possible D gene TRBD1, 5 bases. The germline CDR1 and CDR2 sequences are GTSNPN and SVGIG (reference sequence). V lost 7 bases and J 8 bases, leaving 20 bases between the germline ends. CDR3 length: 13 residues. The CDR3 loop is CALGPGGSAGYTF. The DNA of the CDR3 is TGTGCCTTAGGGCCCGGGGGATCGGCAGGCTACACCTTC.